Each of the 7 T cell receptor beta chains below was sequenced from the same sample in a study of shared clonotypes between healthy human individuals. Clones were sequenced by immunoSEQ multiplex PCR, and TCRdb holds only the in-frame ones, with some missing. The sample yields hundreds of thousands of clones, roughly four fifths seen once. Sequencing was performed on PBMCs. These receptors were collected from a woman in her thirties or forties in good health. Some clones in this sample may be carry-over from other donors' samples.

This clone was seen ten or more times. The sample holds other DNA sequences that translate to the same CDR3. This chain joins TRBV10-1 and TRBJ2-2, with TRBD1 matching over 10 bases. V gave up 8 bases and J gave up 7 bases; unmatched junction bases: 4. There are 13 residues in the CDR3. The germline V gene encodes CDR1 WNHNN and CDR2 SYGVQD (reference sequence). CDR3 coding DNA: TGCGCCAGCCAGACAGGGGGCGGCGGGGAGCTGTTTTTT. This sequence encodes CASQTGGGGELFF.

Comment on this clone: This likely reflects a read error, since a far larger clone is one base away. J is TRBJ1-4 and V is TRBV30; D ambiguous. Germline V gene lookup returns CDR1 GTSNPN and CDR2 SVGIG (reference sequence). This CDR3 contains 15 residues. V lost 2 bases, J lost 17 bases, and 27 bases lay in between. The CDR3 DNA is TGTGCCTGGAGTTATTCTAGTATCCTGAAATACCCCATTTTTTTT. Translation: CAWSYSSILKYPIFF.

This clone was recorded once. This sequence joins TRBV7-6 and TRBJ2-7, with D perhaps assigned TRBD1 or TRBD2 (5 bases each). The V gene lost 4 bases and the J gene lost 2 bases, with 21 bases spanning the gap. The CDR3 totals 17 residues. CDR1 and CDR2 from the germline V gene are SGHVS and FNYEAQ. The CDR3 nucleotides are TGTGCCAGCAGCTCCCCCGCCCGGGCAGGGACGCCCTACGAGCAGTACTTC. Translation: CASSSPARAGTPYEQYF. Full variable domain (outside the CDR3, taken from reference TRBV7-6 and TRBJ2-7): GAGVSQSPRYKVTKRGQDVALRCDPISGHVSLYWYRQALGQGPEFLTYFNYEAQQDKSGLPNDRFSAERPEGSISTLTIQRTEQRDSAMYRCASSSPARAGTPYEQYFGPGTRLTVT.

The chain couples TRBV29-1 to TRBJ2-7, with D possibly being TRBD1 (6 bases). The ends were cut back, 6 bases at V and 4 bases at J, with 13 bases in the middle. Germline loops: CDR1 SQVTM, CDR2 ANQGSEA. This CDR3 spans 12 amino acids. The CDR3 loop reads CSVKSQGYEQYF. CDR3 in DNA: TGCAGCGTGAAAAGCCAGGGGTACGAGCAGTACTTC.

This chain links TRBV6-1 with TRBJ1-1; possibly TRBD1 for D (5 bases). The CDR3 is 19 residues long. Per the germline V gene, CDR1 is MNHNS and CDR2 is SASEGT. V dropped 4 bases and J dropped 1 base, with 25 bases sitting between them. The CDR3: CASSGDGIRTTWGNTEAFF. DNA for the CDR3: TGTGCCAGCAGTGGGGACGGGATAAGAACGACATGGGGGAACACTGAAGCTTTCTTT.

The chain employs TRBV2 and TRBJ2-5; D gene unclear. The CDR3 has 12 amino acids. The V end was cut by 1 base, the J end by 3 bases, with 3 bases between. CDR1 SNHLY and CDR2 FYNNEI come from the germline V gene. In DNA form, the CDR3 reads TGTGCCAGCAGTGAAGGGGAAGAGACCCAGTACTTC. Amino acids: CASSEGEETQYF. Using reference TRBV2 and TRBJ2-5 for the parts outside the CDR3, the full variable domain is EPEVTQTPSHQVTQMGQEVILRCVPISNHLYFYWYRQILGQKVEFLVSFYNNEISEKSEIFDDQFSVERPDGSNFTLKIRSTKLEDSAMYFCASSEGEETQYFGPGTRLLVL.

V gene TRBV21-1 combines with J gene TRBJ2-1. TRBV21-1 is marked as a pseudogene. The CDR3 length is 15 residues. DNA of the CDR3: TGTGCCAGCCGCCGGGGGAGGGGGCCCTACAATGAGCAGTTCTTC. Its protein product is CASRRGRGPYNEQFF.